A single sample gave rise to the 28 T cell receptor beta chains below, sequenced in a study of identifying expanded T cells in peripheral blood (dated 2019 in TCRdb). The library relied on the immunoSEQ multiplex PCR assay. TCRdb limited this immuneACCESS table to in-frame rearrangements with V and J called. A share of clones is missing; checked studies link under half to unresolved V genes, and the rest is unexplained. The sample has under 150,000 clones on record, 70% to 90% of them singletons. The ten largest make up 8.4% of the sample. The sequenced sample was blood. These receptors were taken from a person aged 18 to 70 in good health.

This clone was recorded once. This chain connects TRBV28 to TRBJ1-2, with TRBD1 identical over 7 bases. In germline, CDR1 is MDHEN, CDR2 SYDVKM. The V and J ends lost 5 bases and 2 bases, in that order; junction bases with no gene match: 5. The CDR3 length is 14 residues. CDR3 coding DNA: TGTGCCAGCAGTACCCACAGGGGCAACTATGGCTACACCTTC. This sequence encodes CASSTHRGNYGYTF.

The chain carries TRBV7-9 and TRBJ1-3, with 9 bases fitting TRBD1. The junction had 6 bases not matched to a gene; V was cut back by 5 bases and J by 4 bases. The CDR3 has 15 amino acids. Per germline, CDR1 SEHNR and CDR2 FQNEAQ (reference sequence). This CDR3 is CASSPGQGIGNTIYF. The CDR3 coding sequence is TGTGCCAGCAGCCCCGGACAGGGGATCGGAAACACCATATATTTT.

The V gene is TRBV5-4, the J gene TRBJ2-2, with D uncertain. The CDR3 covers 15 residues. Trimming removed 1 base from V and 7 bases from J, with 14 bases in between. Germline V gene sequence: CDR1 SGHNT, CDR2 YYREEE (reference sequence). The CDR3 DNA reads TGTGCCAGCAGCTTGTTTGTCTACACTGGCGGGGAGCTGTTTTTT. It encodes CASSLFVYTGGELFF. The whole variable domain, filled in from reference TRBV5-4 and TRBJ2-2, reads ETGVTQSPTHLIKTRGQQVTLRCSSQSGHNTVSWYQQALGQGPQFIFQYYREEENGRGNFPPRFSGLQFPNYSSELNVNALELDDSALYLCASSLFVYTGGELFFGEGSRLTVL.

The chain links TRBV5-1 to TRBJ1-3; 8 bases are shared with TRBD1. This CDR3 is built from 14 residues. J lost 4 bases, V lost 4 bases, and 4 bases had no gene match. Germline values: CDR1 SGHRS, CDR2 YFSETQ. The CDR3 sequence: CASSQDREGNTIYF. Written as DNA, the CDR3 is TGCGCCAGCAGCCAGGACAGGGAAGGAAACACCATATATTTT.

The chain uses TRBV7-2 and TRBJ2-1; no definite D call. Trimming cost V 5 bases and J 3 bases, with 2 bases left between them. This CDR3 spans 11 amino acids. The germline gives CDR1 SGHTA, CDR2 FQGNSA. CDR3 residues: CASSGYNEQFF. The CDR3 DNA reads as TGTGCCAGCAGCGGCTACAATGAGCAGTTCTTC.

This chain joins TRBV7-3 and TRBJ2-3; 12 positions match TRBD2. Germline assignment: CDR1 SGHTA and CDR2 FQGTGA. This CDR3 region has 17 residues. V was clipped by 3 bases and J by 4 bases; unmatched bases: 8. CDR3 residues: CASSFFPSGGVADTQYF. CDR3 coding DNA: TGTGCCAGCAGCTTTTTTCCTAGCGGGGGGGTCGCAGATACGCAGTATTTT.

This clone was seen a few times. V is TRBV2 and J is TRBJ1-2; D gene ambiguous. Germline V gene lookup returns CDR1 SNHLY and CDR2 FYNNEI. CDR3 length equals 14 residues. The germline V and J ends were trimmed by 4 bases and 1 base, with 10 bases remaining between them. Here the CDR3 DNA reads TGTGCCAGCAGTGCGGGAACCCGTAACTATGGCTACACCTTC. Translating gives CASSAGTRNYGYTF.

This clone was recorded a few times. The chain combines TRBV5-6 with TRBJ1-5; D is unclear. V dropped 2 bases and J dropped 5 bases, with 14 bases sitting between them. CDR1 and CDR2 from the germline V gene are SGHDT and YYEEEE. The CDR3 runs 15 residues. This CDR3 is CASSLGWVSDQPQHF. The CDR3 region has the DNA TGTGCCAGCAGCTTAGGGTGGGTATCGGATCAGCCCCAGCATTTT.

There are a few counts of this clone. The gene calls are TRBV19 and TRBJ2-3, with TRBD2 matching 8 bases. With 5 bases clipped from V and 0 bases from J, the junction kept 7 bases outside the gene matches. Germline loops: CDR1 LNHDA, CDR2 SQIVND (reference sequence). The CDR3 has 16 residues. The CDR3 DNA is TGTGCCAGTAGTCGATATAGCGGGACTAGCACAGATACGCAGTATTTT. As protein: CASSRYSGTSTDTQYF.

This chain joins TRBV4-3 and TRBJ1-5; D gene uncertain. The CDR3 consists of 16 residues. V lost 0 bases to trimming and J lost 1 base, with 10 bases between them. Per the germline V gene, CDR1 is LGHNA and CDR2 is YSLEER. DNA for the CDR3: TGCGCCAGCAGCCAAGATCTCCGGGGAAGCAATCAGCCCCAGCATTTT. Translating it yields CASSQDLRGSNQPQHF.

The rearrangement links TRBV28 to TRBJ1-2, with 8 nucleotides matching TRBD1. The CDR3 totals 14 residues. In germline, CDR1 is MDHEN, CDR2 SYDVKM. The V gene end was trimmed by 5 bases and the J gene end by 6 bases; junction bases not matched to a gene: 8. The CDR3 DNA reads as TGTGCCAGCAGTAAGGACAGGGCCGTAGATGGCTACACCTTC. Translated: CASSKDRAVDGYTF.

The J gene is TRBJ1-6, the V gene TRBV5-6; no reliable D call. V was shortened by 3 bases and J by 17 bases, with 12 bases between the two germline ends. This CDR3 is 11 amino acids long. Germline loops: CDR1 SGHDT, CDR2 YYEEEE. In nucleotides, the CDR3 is TGTGCCAGCAGCTCGTCTGCCACCGTCCACTTT. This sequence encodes CASSSSATVHF.

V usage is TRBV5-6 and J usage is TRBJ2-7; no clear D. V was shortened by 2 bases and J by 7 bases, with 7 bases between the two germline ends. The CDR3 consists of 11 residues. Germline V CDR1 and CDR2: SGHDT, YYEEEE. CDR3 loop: CASSFDGEQYF. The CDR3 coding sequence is TGTGCCAGCAGCTTCGACGGGGAGCAGTACTTC.

CDR3 region: CASSPTLASYEQYF. In DNA form, the CDR3 reads TGTGCCAGCAGCCCCACGTTGGCTTCCTACGAGCAGTACTTC. This chain links TRBV14 with TRBJ2-7, with D hard to call. V was clipped by 4 bases and J by 1 base, with 11 bases between them. The CDR3 is made up of 14 amino acids. The V gene's germline CDR1 is SGHDN and CDR2 FVKESK.

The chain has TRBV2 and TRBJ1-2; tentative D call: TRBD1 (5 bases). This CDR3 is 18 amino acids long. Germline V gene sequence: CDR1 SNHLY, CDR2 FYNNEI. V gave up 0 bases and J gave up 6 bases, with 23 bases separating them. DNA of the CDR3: TGTGCCAGCAGTGAAGCGGGGGGTTTCCGAGGGTTTGTGGATGGCTACACCTTC. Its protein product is CASSEAGGFRGFVDGYTF. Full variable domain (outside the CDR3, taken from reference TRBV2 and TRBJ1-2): EPEVTQTPSHQVTQMGQEVILRCVPISNHLYFYWYRQILGQKVEFLVSFYNNEISEKSEIFDDQFSVERPDGSNFTLKIRSTKLEDSAMYFCASSEAGGFRGFVDGYTFGSGTRLTVV.

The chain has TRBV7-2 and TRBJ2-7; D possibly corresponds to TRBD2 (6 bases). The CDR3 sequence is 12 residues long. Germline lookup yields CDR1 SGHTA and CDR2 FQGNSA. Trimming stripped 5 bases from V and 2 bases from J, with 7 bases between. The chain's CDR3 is CASSRGTYEQYF. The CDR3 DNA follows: TGTGCCAGCAGCCGGGGGACCTACGAGCAGTACTTC.

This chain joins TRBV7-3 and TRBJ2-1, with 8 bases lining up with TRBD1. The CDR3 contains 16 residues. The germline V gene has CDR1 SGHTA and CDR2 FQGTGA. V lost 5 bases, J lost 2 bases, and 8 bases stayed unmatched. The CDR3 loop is CASSPDRGGTYNEQFF. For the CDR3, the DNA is TGTGCCAGCAGCCCAGACAGGGGAGGTACCTACAATGAGCAGTTCTTC.

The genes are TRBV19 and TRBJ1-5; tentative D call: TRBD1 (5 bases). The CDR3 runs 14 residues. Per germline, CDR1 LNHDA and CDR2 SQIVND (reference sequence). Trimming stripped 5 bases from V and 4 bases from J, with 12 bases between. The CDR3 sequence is CASSPNGGNQPQHF. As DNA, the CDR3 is TGTGCCAGTAGTCCGAACGGGGGTAATCAGCCCCAGCATTTT.

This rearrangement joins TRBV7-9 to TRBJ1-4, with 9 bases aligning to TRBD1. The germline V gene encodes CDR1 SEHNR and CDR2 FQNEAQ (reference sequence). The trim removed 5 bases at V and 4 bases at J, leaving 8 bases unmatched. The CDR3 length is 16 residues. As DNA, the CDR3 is TGTGCCAGCAGCCTAAAGGCGGGACAGGGTAATGAAAAACTGTTTTTT. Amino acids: CASSLKAGQGNEKLFF. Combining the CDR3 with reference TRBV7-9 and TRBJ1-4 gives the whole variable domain DTGVSQNPRHKITKRGQNVTFRCDPISEHNRLYWYRQTLGQGPEFLTYFQNEAQLEKSRLLSDRFSAERPKGSFSTLEIQRTEQGDSAMYLCASSLKAGQGNEKLFFGSGTQLSVL.

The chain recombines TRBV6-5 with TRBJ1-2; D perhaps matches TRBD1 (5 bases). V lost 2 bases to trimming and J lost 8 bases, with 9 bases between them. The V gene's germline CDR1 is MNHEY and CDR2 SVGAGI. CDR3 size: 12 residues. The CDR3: CASSYGRGGYTF. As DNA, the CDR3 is TGTGCCAGCAGTTACGGGAGGGGAGGCTACACCTTC.

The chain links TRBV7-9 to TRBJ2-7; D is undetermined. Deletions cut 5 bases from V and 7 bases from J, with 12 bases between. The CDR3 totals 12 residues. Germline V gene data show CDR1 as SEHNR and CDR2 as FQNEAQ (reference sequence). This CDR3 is CASSPEIGEQYF. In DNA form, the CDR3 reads TGTGCCAGCAGCCCCGAGATAGGGGAGCAGTACTTC. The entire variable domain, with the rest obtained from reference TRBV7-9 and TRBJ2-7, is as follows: DTGVSQNPRHKITKRGQNVTFRCDPISEHNRLYWYRQTLGQGPEFLTYFQNEAQLEKSRLLSDRFSAERPKGSFSTLEIQRTEQGDSAMYLCASSPEIGEQYFGPGTRLTVT.

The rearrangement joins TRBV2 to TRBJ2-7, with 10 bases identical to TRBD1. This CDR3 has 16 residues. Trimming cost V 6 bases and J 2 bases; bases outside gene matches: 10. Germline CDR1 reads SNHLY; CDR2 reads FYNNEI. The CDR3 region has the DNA TGTGCCAGCAGCGGGGACAGGGGTGAGCCCCCCTACGAGCAGTACTTC. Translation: CASSGDRGEPPYEQYF. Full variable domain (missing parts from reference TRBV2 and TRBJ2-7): EPEVTQTPSHQVTQMGQEVILRCVPISNHLYFYWYRQILGQKVEFLVSFYNNEISEKSEIFDDQFSVERPDGSNFTLKIRSTKLEDSAMYFCASSGDRGEPPYEQYFGPGTRLTVT.

The CDR3 reads CASSYSVRGDTEAFF. The CDR3 coding sequence is TGTGCCAGCAGTTACTCTGTCCGAGGGGACACTGAAGCTTTCTTT. This chain uses TRBV6-5 with TRBJ1-1, with D perhaps matching TRBD1 (5 bases). Germline-derived CDR1 and CDR2 are MNHEY and SVGAGI. Trimming removed 0 bases at V and 3 bases at J, with 11 bases between. This CDR3 comprises 15 residues.

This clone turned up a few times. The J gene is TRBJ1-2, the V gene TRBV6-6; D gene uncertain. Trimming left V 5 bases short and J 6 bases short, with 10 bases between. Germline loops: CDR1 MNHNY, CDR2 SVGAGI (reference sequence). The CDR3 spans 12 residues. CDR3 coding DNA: TGTGCCAGCAGTCGCTACGTGGATGGCTACACCTTC. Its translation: CASSRYVDGYTF.

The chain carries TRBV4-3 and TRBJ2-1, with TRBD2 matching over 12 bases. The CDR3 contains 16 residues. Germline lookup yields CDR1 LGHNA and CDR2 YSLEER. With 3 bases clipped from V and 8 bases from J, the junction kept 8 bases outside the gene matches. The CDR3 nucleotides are TGCGCCAGCAGCCAGGCCACTAGCGGGGGGATTTATGAGCAGTTCTTC. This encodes CASSQATSGGIYEQFF.

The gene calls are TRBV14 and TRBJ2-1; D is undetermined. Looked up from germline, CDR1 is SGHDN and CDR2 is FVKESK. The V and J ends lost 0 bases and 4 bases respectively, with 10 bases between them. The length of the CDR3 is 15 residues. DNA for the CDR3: TGTGCCAGCAGCCAAGAGGGCCTGCAGTACAATGAGCAGTTCTTC. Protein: CASSQEGLQYNEQFF.

CDR3 sequence: CASRDLGDYGYTF. The CDR3 DNA reads TGCGCCAGCAGGGACTTGGGCGACTATGGCTACACCTTC. The V and J genes are TRBV4-3 and TRBJ1-2; the D is unclear. The CDR3 has 13 residues. The germline V gene has CDR1 LGHNA and CDR2 YSLEER. The germline V and J ends were trimmed by 6 bases and 3 bases, with 11 bases remaining between them.

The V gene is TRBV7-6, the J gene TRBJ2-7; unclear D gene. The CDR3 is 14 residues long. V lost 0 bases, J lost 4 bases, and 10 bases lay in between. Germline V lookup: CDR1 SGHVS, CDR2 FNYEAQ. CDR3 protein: CASSLADVGYEQYF. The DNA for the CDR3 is TGTGCCAGCAGCTTAGCGGATGTCGGTTACGAGCAGTACTTC.